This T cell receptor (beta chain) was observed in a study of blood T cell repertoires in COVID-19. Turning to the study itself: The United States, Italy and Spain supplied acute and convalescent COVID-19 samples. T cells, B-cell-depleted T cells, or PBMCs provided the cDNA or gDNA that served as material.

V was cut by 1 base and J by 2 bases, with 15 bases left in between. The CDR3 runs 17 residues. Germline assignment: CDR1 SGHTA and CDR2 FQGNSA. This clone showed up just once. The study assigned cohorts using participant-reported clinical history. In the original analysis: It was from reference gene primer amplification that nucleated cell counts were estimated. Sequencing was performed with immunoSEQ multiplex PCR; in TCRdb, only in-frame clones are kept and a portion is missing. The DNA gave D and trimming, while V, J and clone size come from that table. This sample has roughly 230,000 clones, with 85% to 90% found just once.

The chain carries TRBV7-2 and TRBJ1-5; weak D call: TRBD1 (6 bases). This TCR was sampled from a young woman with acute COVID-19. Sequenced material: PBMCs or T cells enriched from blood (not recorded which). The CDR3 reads CASSLEGGGARNQPQHF. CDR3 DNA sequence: TGTGCCAGCAGCTTAGAGGGCGGGGGCGCGCGCAATCAGCCCCAGCATTTT. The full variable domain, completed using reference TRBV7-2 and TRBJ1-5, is GAGVSQSPSNKVTEKGKDVELRCDPISGHTALYWYRQSLGQGLEFLIYFQGNSAPDKSGLPSDRFSAERTGGSVSTLTIQRTQQEDSAVYLCASSLEGGGARNQPQHFGDGTRLSIL.